Presented here are 25 T cell receptor beta chains from one specimen sequenced in a study of metastatic and nonmetastatic thyroid tumors. All patients were treatment-naive before thyroid surgery. TCRdb re-processed the PCR reads through MiXCR. This repertoire shows some 38,000 clones, approximately 20% found once; its top ten account for around 20%. Sample: blood. The receptors here all came from a female donor with papillary thyroid cancer or a benign thyroid nodule (not recorded which). Some clones in this sample may be carry-over from other donors' samples.

This clone came up many times. The genes are TRBV12-3 or TRBV12-4 and TRBJ2-3; weak D call: TRBD2 (5 bases). Trimming removed 4 bases from V and 6 bases from J, with 14 bases in between. The CDR3 length is 14 residues. In DNA form, the CDR3 reads TGTGCCAGCAGTTCAAAGGACCGAGGGGATACGCAGTATTTT. Encoded protein: CASSSKDRGDTQYF.

The chain employs TRBV13 and TRBJ2-1; D gene unclear. The CDR3 loop spans 16 amino acids. CDR1 is PRHDT, CDR2 FYEKMQ, per germline (reference sequence). Trimming removed 5 bases at V and 5 bases at J, with 19 bases between. The CDR3 here is CASSPLLGSRDNEQFF. The CDR3 DNA is TGTGCCAGCAGCCCGCTTTTAGGGTCCCGTGACAATGAGCAGTTCTTC. The variable domain in full, with the rest retrieved from reference TRBV13 and TRBJ2-1, is AAGVIQSPRHLIKEKRETATLKCYPIPRHDTVYWYQQGPGQDPQFLISFYEKMQSDKGSIPDRFSAQQFSDYHSELNMSSLELGDSALYFCASSPLLGSRDNEQFFGPGTRLTVL.

This clone has a count of ten or more. The V and J genes are TRBV4-2 and TRBJ1-3, with D perhaps TRBD1 (6 bases). CDR3 length equals 18 residues. V lost 0 bases and J lost 5, with 20 bases in between. CDR1 is LGHNA, CDR2 YNFKEQ, per germline. The CDR3 loop reads CASSQDNYGGGKRNTIYF. For the CDR3, the DNA is TGTGCCAGCAGCCAAGATAATTATGGGGGCGGGAAGAGAAACACCATATATTTT.

V and J are TRBV6-1 and TRBJ1-2, with a tentative D call TRBD1 (5 bases). CDR1 is MNHNS and CDR2 is SASEGT in the germline V gene. The CDR3 covers 12 residues. The germline V and J ends were trimmed by 9 bases and 3 bases, with 11 bases remaining between them. Here the CDR3 reads CASTGHDYGYTF. CDR3 DNA sequence: TGTGCCAGTACAGGTCATGACTATGGCTACACCTTC.

This clone appeared many times. Distinct nucleotide sequences in the sample also encode this CDR3. This sequence joins TRBV2 and TRBJ1-2; perhaps TRBD1 as D (6 bases). This CDR3 contains 13 residues. Per the germline V gene, CDR1 is SNHLY and CDR2 is FYNNEI. Between the trimmed V and J ends, which lost 7 bases and 4 bases, there was a span of 13 bases. Here the CDR3 DNA reads TGTGCCAGCACGGGGGGGCGCGGCTATGGCTACACCTTC. Protein product: CASTGGRGYGYTF.

This clone was detected ten times or more. Being one base from a much bigger clone, this may be a read error. Other DNA sequences in the sample encode the same CDR3. The V and J genes are TRBV28 and TRBJ1-6; D is unresolved. CDR3 size: 17 residues. Germline CDR1 and CDR2: MDHEN and SYDVKM. V shed 6 bases and J shed 10 bases, with 25 bases lying between them. The CDR3 here is CASSPPLGRPVQSPLHF. The DNA for the CDR3 is TGTGCCAGCAGCCCCCCTCTTGGCCGGCCGGTCCAGTCACCCCTCCACTTT.

The chain uses TRBV30 and TRBJ2-7, with 9 bases lining up with TRBD2. The CDR3 is 13 residues long. Trimming cost V 7 bases and J 3 bases; bases outside gene matches: 7. The germline V gene has CDR1 GTSNPN and CDR2 SVGIG (reference sequence). The CDR3 sequence is CAFTGTSFYEQYF. The CDR3 coding sequence is TGTGCCTTCACCGGGACTAGCTTCTACGAGCAGTACTTC. Filled out from reference TRBV30 and TRBJ2-7, the complete variable domain reads SQTIHQWPATLVQPVGSPLSLECTVEGTSNPNLYWYRQAAGRGLQLLFYSVGIGQISSEVPQNLSASRPQDRQFILSSKKLLLSDSGFYLCAFTGTSFYEQYFGPGTRLTVT.

On this clone: Just one base apart from a much larger clone, this may be a read error. The J gene is TRBJ2-4, the V gene TRBV19; D may match TRBD1 or TRBD2 (5 bases each). This CDR3 region has 13 residues. V was clipped by 7 bases and J by 9 bases, with 16 bases between them. CDR1 LNHDA and CDR2 SQIVND come from the germline V gene (reference sequence). CDR3 bases: TGTGCCAGTAAAAACACCCGGGACCCCATTCAGTACTTC. Its protein product is CASKNTRDPIQYF.

This clone was detected ten times or more. The chain employs TRBV10-3 and TRBJ2-5; D is perhaps TRBD1 or TRBD2 (6 bases each). This CDR3 has 16 amino acids. CDR1 is ENHRY, CDR2 SYGVKD, per germline. V dropped 3 bases and J dropped 0 bases, with 14 bases sitting between them. The CDR3 reads CAISDPGRDNQETQYF. CDR3 coding DNA: TGTGCCATCAGTGACCCGGGGCGGGACAACCAAGAGACCCAGTACTTC.

This clone has just a few counts. At one end the junction does not follow the germline gene, possibly because of a read error. The rearrangement links TRBV6-2 or TRBV6-3 to TRBJ2-3, with TRBD2 identical over 7 bases. Germline CDR1 MNHEY, CDR2 SVGEGT. There are 16 residues in the CDR3. The CDR3 sequence is CASSYHRSGGTDKQYF. CDR3 bases: TGTGCCAGCAGTTATCACAGGTCGGGAGGAACAGATAAGCAGTATTTT.

This clone showed up many times. The CDR3 spells CASSQDPGEGYNEQFF. CDR3 sequence (DNA): TGTGCCAGCAGCCAAGATCCGGGAGAAGGGTACAATGAGCAGTTCTTC. J is TRBJ2-1 and V is TRBV4-2; a weak D match, TRBD2 (6 bases). V gave up 0 bases and J gave up 4 bases, with 13 bases separating them. Looked up from germline, CDR1 is LGHNA and CDR2 is YNFKEQ. The CDR3 consists of 16 residues.

This clone was detected only once. The V gene is TRBV9, the J gene TRBJ1-3; perhaps TRBD1 as D (5 bases). This CDR3 comprises 13 residues. Trimming shortened V by 5 bases and J by 0 bases, and 6 bases separated the two germline ends. Germline values: CDR1 SGDLS, CDR2 YYNGEE. The CDR3 DNA follows: TGTGCCAGCAGTGGGGGCTCTGGAAACACCATATATTTT. It codes for CASSGGSGNTIYF.

The gene calls are TRBV5-1 and TRBJ2-7; TRBD2 matches 7 bases. Germline values: CDR1 SGHRS, CDR2 YFSETQ. J lost 0 bases, V lost 1 base, and 10 bases had no gene match. CDR3 size: 17 residues. The chain's CDR3 is CASSLIASGASSYEQYF. CDR3 nucleotides: TGCGCCAGCAGCTTGATAGCAAGCGGGGCGAGCTCCTACGAGCAGTACTTC.

This clone has at least ten counts. V and J are TRBV20-1 and TRBJ1-2; D gene unclear. V lost 0 bases and J lost 1, with 9 bases in between. CDR1 and CDR2 (germline): DFQATT, SNEGSKA (reference sequence). The CDR3 spans 14 residues. This CDR3 is CSARDLGSNYGYTF. The CDR3 nucleotides are TGCAGTGCTAGAGATCTTGGCAGTAACTATGGCTACACCTTC.

By share, this clone ranks as medium-sized (0.01 to 0.1%). The chain has TRBV6-1 and TRBJ1-6; D is unresolved. The CDR3 spans 13 residues. Trimming shortened V by 5 bases and J by 7 bases, and 9 bases separated the two germline ends. CDR1 MNHNS and CDR2 SASEGT come from the germline V gene. Written as DNA, the CDR3 is TGTGCCAGCAGTCCTTATTCAAATTCACCCCTCCACTTT. Protein product: CASSPYSNSPLHF.

The chain has TRBV20-1 and TRBJ1-3; D perhaps matches TRBD1 (5 bases). Germline CDR1 is DFQATT and CDR2 is SNEGSKA (reference sequence). The CDR3 is made up of 16 amino acids. Trimming pared 3 bases from V and 0 bases from J, leaving 15 bases between. The CDR3 DNA follows: TGCAGTGCTAGGTTGTCAGGGTTCTACTCTGGAAACACCATATATTTT. Translated: CSARLSGFYSGNTIYF.

There are a few counts of this clone. A read error may produce the germline difference seen at one junction end. The chain couples TRBV27 to TRBJ2-7, with D perhaps being TRBD1 or TRBD2 (6 bases each). From germline, CDR1 is MNHEY and CDR2 SMNVEV (reference sequence). The CDR3 contains 17 residues. The CDR3 DNA reads as TGTGCCAGCAGCTTATTCGGTCGGGGGCGATCTTCTGGAGAGCAGTACTTC. It specifies CASSLFGRGRSSGEQYF.

The rearrangement joins TRBV7-4 to TRBJ1-5; 7 bases map to TRBD1. Germline assignment: CDR1 SGHVT and CDR2 SQSDAQ. The J segment lost 9 bases and the V segment lost 1 base, leaving 9 bases of the junction unmatched. The length of the CDR3 is 15 residues. The CDR3 nucleotides read TGTGCCAGCAGCTTAGAACAGGGGATTAGTCTGCCCCAGCATTTT. Residues: CASSLEQGISLPQHF. The complete variable domain, with remaining parts taken from reference TRBV7-4 and TRBJ1-5, reads GAGVSQSPRYKVAKRGRDVALRCDSISGHVTLYWYRQTLGQGSEVLTYSQSDAQRDKSGRPSGRFSAERPERSVSTLKIQRTEQGDSAVYLCASSLEQGISLPQHFGDGTRLSIL.

This clone was seen many times. The chain links TRBV7-8 to TRBJ1-1; 7 nucleotides agree with TRBD1. Trimming at V came to 5 bases and at J to 4 bases, leaving 7 bases not matched to a gene. Germline assignment: CDR1 SGHVS and CDR2 FQNEAQ. CDR3 length equals 14 residues. CDR3 protein: CASSLRQGFTEAFF. Written as DNA, the CDR3 is TGTGCCAGCAGCCTCCGACAGGGATTCACTGAAGCTTTCTTT.

This clone was observed many times. CDR3 residues: CASSQEQWSYTF. CDR3 DNA: TGTGCCAGCAGCCAAGAACAATGGAGCTACACCTTC. This chain links TRBV3-1 with TRBJ1-2; D remains ambiguous. CDR1 and CDR2 (germline): LGHDT, YNNKEL (reference sequence). V was pared by 0 bases and J by 9 bases, with 8 bases between. This CDR3 has 12 amino acids.

In regard to this clone: A much more abundant neighbour one base away suggests this may be a read error. Distinct nucleotide sequences in the sample also encode this CDR3. The chain employs TRBV24-1 and TRBJ2-5; a possible D gene is TRBD2 (5 bases). The CDR3 has 15 amino acids. Germline assignment: CDR1 KGHDR and CDR2 SFDVKD. CDR3: CATSAKGRVQETQYF. DNA of the CDR3: TGTGCCACAAGTGCTAAAGGGCGGGTCCAAGAGACCCAGTACTTC.

Judged by abundance, this clone is medium-sized (0.01 to 0.1%). The chain uses TRBV28 and TRBJ2-7; a weak D match, TRBD2 (6 bases). The CDR3 has 15 amino acids. The V gene's germline CDR1 is MDHEN and CDR2 SYDVKM. Trimming left V 4 bases short and J 3 bases short, with 16 bases between. The CDR3 is CASSSRTTGLYEQYF. CDR3 sequence (DNA): TGTGCCAGCAGTTCGAGAACTACGGGACTCTACGAGCAGTACTTC.

This clone was counted at least ten times. The chain recombines TRBV20-1 with TRBJ2-3, with 7 nucleotides matching TRBD2. CDR3 length: 16 amino acids. V shed 8 bases, J shed 2 bases, and the junction held 16 bases outside the gene matches. The germline gives CDR1 DFQATT, CDR2 SNEGSKA (reference sequence). CDR3 DNA: TGCAGTACGCTACCCCTGGTAGCGGGCCCCACAGATACGCAGTATTTT. It encodes CSTLPLVAGPTDTQYF.

This clone qualifies as medium-sized. The genes are TRBV6-1 and TRBJ2-7, with 8 bases that match TRBD1. Germline V gives CDR1 MNHNS, CDR2 SASEGT. The CDR3 runs to 14 residues. V dropped 3 bases and J dropped 3; count of bases not matched to a gene: 4. This CDR3 reads CASSETDRVYEQYF. DNA of the CDR3: TGTGCCAGCAGTGAGACGGACAGGGTCTACGAGCAGTACTTC.

There are many counts of this clone. V is TRBV3-1 and J is TRBJ2-1; D perhaps matches TRBD2 (5 bases). CDR1 is LGHDT, CDR2 YNNKEL, per germline (reference sequence). Trimming pared 3 bases from V and 7 bases from J, leaving 10 bases between. CDR3 length equals 13 residues. The CDR3 DNA sequence: TGTGCCAGCAGCCAGTTTGCGGGTAATGAGCAGTTCTTC. Translation: CASSQFAGNEQFF.